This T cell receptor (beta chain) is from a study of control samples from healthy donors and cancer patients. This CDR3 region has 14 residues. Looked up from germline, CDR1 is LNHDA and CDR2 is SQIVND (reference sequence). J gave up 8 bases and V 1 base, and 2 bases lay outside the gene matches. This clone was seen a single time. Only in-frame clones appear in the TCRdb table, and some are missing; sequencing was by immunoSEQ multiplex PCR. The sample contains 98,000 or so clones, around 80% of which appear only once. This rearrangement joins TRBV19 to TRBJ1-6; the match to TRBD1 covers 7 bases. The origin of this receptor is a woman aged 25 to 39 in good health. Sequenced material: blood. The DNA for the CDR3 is TGTGCCAGTAGTATAGGACAGGGTCATTCACCCCTCCACTTT. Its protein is CASSIGQGHSPLHF. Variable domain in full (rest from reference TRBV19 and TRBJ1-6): DGGITQSPKYLFRKEGQNVTLSCEQNLNHDAMYWYRQDPGQGLRLIYYSQIVNDFQKGDIAEGYSVSREKKESFPLTVTSAQKNPTAFYLCASSIGQGHSPLHFGNGTRLTVT.